The present T cell receptor (beta chain) was sequenced within a study of blood T cell repertoires in COVID-19. At the level of the study: Acute and convalescent COVID-19 samples came from the United States, Italy and Spain.

Individuals drawn from 20 to 25 US areas were about 18 to 95 years old. Donors in Cohort 3 who had recovered were those with two negative PCRs, healthcare professional clearance, or resolution of their symptoms. This CDR3 spans 15 amino acids. Germline assignment: CDR1 KGHSH and CDR2 LQKENI. Trimming at V came to 2 bases and at J to 1 base, leaving 1 base not matched to a gene. Original analysis: Nucleated cell number was recorded as an estimate derived from reference gene primer amplification. Data came from immunoSEQ multiplex PCR; TCRdb stores just in-frame clones and leaves some out. That table furnishes V, J and clone size, whereas the DNA furnished D and trimming. This sample has 190,000 or so clones; 70% to 90% occur once, and the top ten carry 6.5% to 9%.

Material for sequencing was PBMCs or T cells enriched from blood (not recorded which). The chain is built from TRBV18 and TRBJ1-4; TRBD1 matches at 7 bases. This TCR came from a woman aged 18-30 years who had recovered from COVID-19. The CDR3 DNA follows: TGTGCCAGCTCACCAAGACAGGGAACTAATGAAAAACTGTTTTTT. It translates to CASSPRQGTNEKLFF.